The rows below give T cell receptor beta chains drawn from one sample of a study of T cell clusters in autoimmune cytopenias. TCRdb processed the multiplex PCR reads again and assigns one entry to each CDR3 protein, with no DNA. The sample includes 9,500 to 15,000 distinct CDR3 sequences. The sequencing input was peripheral blood. The receptors stem from a human donor with an autoimmune cytopenia or autoimmune hepatitis (not recorded which). The CDR3 runs from the conserved cysteine through the conserved F or W. Fields, in order: V gene, clone size, J gene, CDR3 protein. Clone sizes are given selectively: once, few, many, or a class where the clone is expanded.

TRBV10-3	NA	TRBJ1-5	CAISDGEYSNQPQHF
TRBV5-1	NA	TRBJ1-6	CASSLNSNSPLHF
TRBV7-2	NA	TRBJ1-2	CASSLVRGRGYTF
TRBV6-5	NA	TRBJ2-1	CASSYSQGGMYNEQFF
TRBV6-1	NA	TRBJ2-2	CASSEAFRVTIPGELFF
TRBV11-1	NA	TRBJ1-2	CASSLAGQGIGYTF
TRBV10-1	NA	TRBJ1-1	CASSESGVHTEAFF
TRBV30	NA	TRBJ2-5	CAWSVGEETQYF
TRBV27	NA	TRBJ2-2	CASRPLSSGTGKTGELFF
TRBV18	NA	TRBJ1-5	CASSPGQGSSYSNQPQHF
TRBV6-2/TRBV6-3	NA	TRBJ2-5	CASSYPTGLKETQYF
TRBV6-2/TRBV6-3	NA	TRBJ2-3	CASRFSSTDTQYF
TRBV19	NA	TRBJ1-1	CASSIAGQDFTEAFF
TRBV30	NA	TRBJ1-2	CAWSSTGVGGYTF
TRBV19	medium-sized	TRBJ2-3	CASSGGTTDTQYF
TRBV6-5	large	TRBJ2-2	CASKPGGFGELFF
TRBV19	NA	TRBJ2-3	CASTPWGESTDTQYF
TRBV18	NA	TRBJ2-1	CASSKDRGNEQFF